This TCR beta chain emerged from a study of cytomegalovirus exposure and HLA in healthy donors. Study-level points and caveats: There were a few CMV-associated chains whose specificity for CMV antigens was confirmed in vitro. A classifier reportedly called cytomegalovirus status with high sensitivity and specificity. There were some public TCRs occurring in many donors, but most TCR sequences were rare.

About this clone: Its specificity is unknown.

The V segment lost 2 bases and the J segment 0 bases; nucleotides outside the gene matches: 4. The germline gives CDR1 SGHDT, CDR2 YYEEEE. The CDR3 loop spans 16 amino acids. Profiling relied on immunoSEQ multiplex PCR, and the TCRdb table lists in-frame clones only, not all of them. The sample has roughly 75,000 clones; roughly 80% are singletons. The sequence was collected from a man aged 25 to 45 in good health and CMV-seronegative. Sequencing was done on a sample of PBMCs. The chain joins TRBV5-6 to TRBJ1-3, with 8 bases lining up with TRBD1. The CDR3 here is CASSFRDRSSGNTIYF. The CDR3, as DNA: TGTGCCAGCAGCTTCCGGGACAGGAGCTCTGGAAACACCATATATTTT.